This TCR beta chain was retrieved from a study of radiotherapy plus CTLA-4 blockade in lung cancer. There are 14 residues in the CDR3. Germline V gene lookup returns CDR1 MGHDK and CDR2 SYGVNS. The trim removed 8 bases at V and 9 bases at J, leaving 8 bases unmatched. The protocol was immunoSEQ multiplex PCR, while the TCRdb copy is restricted to in-frame clones and leaves out a portion. The table shows tens of thousands of clones, with about three quarters occurring only once. Those patients who had chemo-refractory metastatic non-small-cell lung cancer were given focal radiation along with CTLA-4 blockade through ipilimumab.

The chain recombines TRBV25-1 with TRBJ2-1, with 12 nucleotides matching TRBD2. This material consisted of peripheral blood, taken from a patient treated with radiotherapy plus ipilimumab. This receptor was obtained from a human donor with non-small cell lung cancer who had stable disease on radiotherapy plus ipilimumab. The CDR3 DNA is TGTGCCAGCTCTAAGACTAGCGGGAGACCTGAGCAGTTCTTC. It encodes CASSKTSGRPEQFF.